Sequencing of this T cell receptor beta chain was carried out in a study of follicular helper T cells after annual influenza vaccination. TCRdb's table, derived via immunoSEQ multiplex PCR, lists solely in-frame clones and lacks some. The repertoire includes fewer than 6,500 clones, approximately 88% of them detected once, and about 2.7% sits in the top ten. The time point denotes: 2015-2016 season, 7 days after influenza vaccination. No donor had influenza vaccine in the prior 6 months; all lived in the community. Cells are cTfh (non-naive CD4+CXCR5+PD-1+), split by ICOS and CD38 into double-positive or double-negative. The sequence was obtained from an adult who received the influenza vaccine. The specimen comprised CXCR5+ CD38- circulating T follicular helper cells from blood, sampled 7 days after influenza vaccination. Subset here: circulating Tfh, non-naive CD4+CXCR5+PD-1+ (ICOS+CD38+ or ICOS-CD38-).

The chain's CDR3 is CASSYDRDQPQHF. Here the CDR3 DNA reads TGTGCCAGCAGCTACGACAGGGATCAGCCCCAGCATTTT. The chain links TRBV7-2 to TRBJ1-5; 7 nucleotides match TRBD1. The CDR3 is made up of 13 amino acids. In germline, CDR1 is SGHTA, CDR2 FQGNSA. The J segment lost 5 bases and the V segment lost 4 bases, leaving 2 bases of the junction unmatched.